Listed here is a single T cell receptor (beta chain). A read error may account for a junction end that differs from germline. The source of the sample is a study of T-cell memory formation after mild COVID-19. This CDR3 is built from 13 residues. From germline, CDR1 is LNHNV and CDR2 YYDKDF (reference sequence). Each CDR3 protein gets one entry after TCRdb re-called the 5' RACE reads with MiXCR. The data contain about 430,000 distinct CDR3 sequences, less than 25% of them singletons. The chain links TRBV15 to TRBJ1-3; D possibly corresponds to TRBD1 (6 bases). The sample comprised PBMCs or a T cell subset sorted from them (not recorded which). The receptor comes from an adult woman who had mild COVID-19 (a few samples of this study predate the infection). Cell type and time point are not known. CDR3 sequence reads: CATSRDKTGSLDF. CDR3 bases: TGTGCCACCAGCAGAGATAAAACAGGGTCTTTAGATTTT.